Shown below are 10 T cell receptor beta chains from a single sample sequenced in a study of cytomegalovirus exposure and HLA in healthy donors. PCR employed 60 Vbeta and 13 Jbeta primers. This table comes from immunoSEQ multiplex PCR, and its TCRdb copy is limited to in-frame clones, with some not included. The sample shows 250,000 to 350,000 clones, just over 85% of them seen only once. Input material: PBMCs. The receptors originated from a man in his forties in good health and CMV-seropositive.

The chain joins TRBV4-1 to TRBJ2-7; the D gene is possibly TRBD2 (6 bases). The CDR3 has 16 residues. Germline V gene lookup returns CDR1 MGHRA and CDR2 YSYEKL. V lost 0 bases and J lost 0, with 12 bases in between. In DNA, the CDR3 is TGCGCCAGCAGCCAAGAAAGCGGGCGGCTCTCCTACGAGCAGTACTTC. Amino acid sequence: CASSQESGRLSYEQYF.

This rearrangement joins TRBV9 to TRBJ2-1; 7 bases align to TRBD2. This CDR3 contains 15 residues. Germline loops: CDR1 SGDLS, CDR2 YYNGEE. With 5 bases clipped from V and 2 bases from J, the junction kept 7 bases outside the gene matches. The CDR3: CASSAREAPYNEQFF. The CDR3 DNA follows: TGTGCCAGCAGTGCTCGGGAGGCTCCCTACAATGAGCAGTTCTTC. The full variable domain, in which reference TRBV9 and TRBJ2-1 provide the parts outside the CDR3, is DSGVTQTPKHLITATGQRVTLRCSPRSGDLSVYWYQQSLDQGLQFLIQYYNGEERAKGNILERFSAQQFPDLHSELNLSSLELGDSALYFCASSAREAPYNEQFFGPGTRLTVL.

This clone came up a few times. The rearrangement uses TRBV7-9 and TRBJ1-5; TRBD1 matches 8 bases. This CDR3 is built from 15 residues. Germline V gene lookup returns CDR1 SEHNR and CDR2 FQNEAQ (reference sequence). The ends lost 5 bases at V and 4 bases at J; junction bases unmatched: 7. The CDR3 DNA reads as TGTGCCAGCAGCGCTTCGACAGGGGTGAATCAGCCCCAGCATTTT. It encodes CASSASTGVNQPQHF. The complete variable domain, with remaining parts taken from reference TRBV7-9 and TRBJ1-5, reads DTGVSQNPRHKITKRGQNVTFRCDPISEHNRLYWYRQTLGQGPEFLTYFQNEAQLEKSRLLSDRFSAERPKGSFSTLEIQRTEQGDSAMYLCASSASTGVNQPQHFGDGTRLSIL.

The table lists this clone with a few counts. V and J are TRBV9 and TRBJ2-7; 14 nucleotides line up with TRBD2. J was trimmed by 10 bases and V by 3 bases; bases with no gene match: 6. CDR1 is SGDLS, CDR2 YYNGEE, per germline. The CDR3 sequence is 14 residues long. Written as DNA, the CDR3 is TGTGCCAGCAGCGGAGGGACTAGCGGGAGCAGTCAGTACTTC. Encoded protein: CASSGGTSGSSQYF.

V usage is TRBV7-9 and J usage is TRBJ1-2, with a tentative D call TRBD1 (5 bases). Germline assignment: CDR1 SEHNR and CDR2 FQNEAQ (reference sequence). Trimming left V 6 bases short and J 5 bases short, with 16 bases between. This CDR3 is 14 amino acids long. The CDR3 region has the DNA TGTGCCAGCAGTTCACAGGTGGCAGGGTATGGCTACACCTTC. This sequence encodes CASSSQVAGYGYTF.

Concerning this clone itself: A junction boundary mismatches the germline segment, possibly from a read error. The rearrangement joins TRBV7-9 to TRBJ1-3; 7 positions match TRBD1. The CDR3 extends over 16 amino acids. Germline CDR1 reads SEHNR; CDR2 reads FQNEAQ (reference sequence). The CDR3 protein is CSSSGRQGASGNTIYF. CDR3 in DNA: TGTTCCAGCAGCGGCCGACAGGGTGCCTCTGGAAACACCATATATTTT.

V is TRBV2 and J is TRBJ2-1, with D perhaps matching TRBD1 (6 bases). Per the germline V gene, CDR1 is SNHLY and CDR2 is FYNNEI. CDR3 length: 13 amino acids. Deletions cut 5 bases from V and 10 bases from J, with 15 bases between. In nucleotides, the CDR3 is TGTGCCAGCAGTCTGGACAGACAAAGGGAGCAGTTCTTC. Residues: CASSLDRQREQFF.

The chain has TRBV7-8 and TRBJ1-1; D unclear. The V and J ends lost 3 bases and 3 bases respectively, with 11 bases between them. Germline V gene data show CDR1 as SGHVS and CDR2 as FQNEAQ. The CDR3 runs to 14 residues. DNA for the CDR3: TGTGCCAGCAGCTTTTACAGTCTGGACACTGAAGCTTTCTTT. Translating gives CASSFYSLDTEAFF.

This chain connects TRBV21-1 to TRBJ2-1; the table assigns TRBD2, which was not confirmed against the DNA. TRBV21-1 constitutes a pseudogene. This CDR3 spans 18 amino acids. CDR3 coding DNA: TGTGCCAGCAGCAATGCGAGCATGCAGGGAGGCTCCTACAATGAGCAGTTCTTC. As protein: CASSNASMQGGSYNEQFF.

The chain links TRBV19 to TRBJ1-2, with TRBD1 identical over 7 bases. CDR3 length: 15 residues. Per germline, CDR1 LNHDA and CDR2 SQIVND (reference sequence). The V segment lost 1 base and the J segment 3 bases; nucleotides outside the gene matches: 5. CDR3 DNA sequence: TGTGCCAGTAGTATAGCACCAGGGGGAGACTATGGCTACACCTTC. Amino acids: CASSIAPGGDYGYTF. The full variable domain, with the rest looked up from reference TRBV19 and TRBJ1-2, is DGGITQSPKYLFRKEGQNVTLSCEQNLNHDAMYWYRQDPGQGLRLIYYSQIVNDFQKGDIAEGYSVSREKKESFPLTVTSAQKNPTAFYLCASSIAPGGDYGYTFGSGTRLTVV.